The 18 T cell receptor beta chains listed next were all sequenced from one sample in a study of blood T cell repertoires in COVID-19. Libraries were prepared by immunoSEQ multiplex PCR; TCRdb keeps only in-frame clonotypes and omits some of them. In the table there are about 180,000 clones, around four fifths of which are singletons. Sequences were obtained from peripheral blood. All receptors come from a woman aged 70-85 years with COVID-19, enrolled during active disease.

The genes are TRBV18 and TRBJ1-3; D is uncertain. Germline CDR1 is KGHSH and CDR2 is LQKENI. Trimming stripped 1 base from V and 1 base from J, with 14 bases between. The CDR3 has 17 residues. The DNA for the CDR3 is TGTGCCAGCTCACCACTTCCCAGCTCAGGATCTGGAAACACCATATATTTT. It translates to CASSPLPSSGSGNTIYF.

This clone was found a few times. The gene calls are TRBV6-5 and TRBJ1-2; D remains unclear. Germline CDR1 is MNHEY and CDR2 is SVGAGI. This CDR3 has 13 residues. Trimming removed 10 bases at V and 7 bases at J, with 19 bases between. The CDR3 here is CATATLDDRGYTF. The CDR3 DNA is TGTGCCACGGCGACTCTAGATGATCGTGGCTACACCTTC.

V and J are TRBV20-1 and TRBJ1-2; D is perhaps TRBD1 (6 bases). The CDR3 runs to 11 residues. The ends were cut back, 5 bases at V and 8 bases at J, with 12 bases in the middle. From germline, CDR1 is DFQATT and CDR2 SNEGSKA (reference sequence). CDR3 loop: CSAGGARGYTF. The CDR3 DNA reads as TGCAGTGCTGGGGGGGCGCGGGGCTACACCTTC.

This clone occurred a few times. The chain carries TRBV3-1 (or the pseudogene TRBV3-2) and TRBJ1-6; 8 positions agree with TRBD1. The CDR3 runs 16 residues. Trimming at V came to 1 base and at J to 10 bases, leaving 9 bases not matched to a gene. The germline gives CDR1 LGHDT, CDR2 YNNKEL (reference sequence). The CDR3 sequence is CASSQGTSGQGSPLHF. In nucleotides, the CDR3 is TGTGCCAGCAGCCAAGGTACGAGTGGACAGGGCTCACCCCTCCACTTT.

A remark on this clone: In the same sample, other DNA sequences code for this CDR3. The chain has TRBV3-1 (or the pseudogene TRBV3-2) and TRBJ1-1, with TRBD1 matching 7 bases. The V and J ends lost 2 bases and 7 bases, in that order; junction bases with no gene match: 1. Germline values: CDR1 LGHDT, CDR2 YNNKEL (reference sequence). This CDR3 has 12 residues. CDR3 residues: CASSQRQGEAFF. CDR3 DNA: TGTGCCAGCAGCCAAAGACAGGGTGAAGCTTTCTTT.

Here the CDR3 reads CASSLRGPNTGELFF. The CDR3 coding sequence is TGTGCCAGCAGCTTACGAGGGCCTAACACCGGGGAGCTGTTTTTT. The rearrangement uses TRBV7-3 and TRBJ2-2; weak D call: TRBD2 (5 bases). In germline, CDR1 is SGHTA, CDR2 FQGTGA. The germline V and J ends were trimmed by 2 bases and 2 bases, with 9 bases remaining between them. This CDR3 contains 15 residues.

The genes are TRBV2 and TRBJ1-5; D is possibly TRBD1 (5 bases). V was shortened by 4 bases and J by 6 bases, with 22 bases between the two germline ends. Looked up from germline, CDR1 is SNHLY and CDR2 is FYNNEI. The CDR3 is made up of 17 amino acids. The DNA of the CDR3 is TGTGCCAGCAGTGTGAGTCAGGCCCTCCCGGGGGGTCAGCCCCAGCATTTT. This codes for CASSVSQALPGGQPQHF.

The genes are TRBV19 and TRBJ2-1; 7 bases are a match to TRBD2. The CDR3 is 19 amino acids. V shed 7 bases, J shed 5 bases, and the junction held 23 bases outside the gene matches. Germline CDR1 reads LNHDA; CDR2 reads SQIVND (reference sequence). CDR3 region: CASTRVGGSVGFKNNEQFF. The CDR3 nucleotides read TGTGCCAGTACCCGGGTAGGCGGGAGTGTTGGTTTCAAGAACAATGAGCAGTTCTTC.

V usage is TRBV5-1 and J usage is TRBJ2-1, with D maybe TRBD2 (5 bases). The V end lost 0 bases, the J end lost 6 bases, and 10 bases lay between the germline ends. CDR3 length: 14 amino acids. Germline V lookup: CDR1 SGHRS, CDR2 YFSETQ. The CDR3 sequence is CASSLGGSGNEQFF. In DNA, the CDR3 is TGCGCCAGCAGCTTGGGAGGGTCGGGCAATGAGCAGTTCTTC.

Here the CDR3 reads CASSSGGKPGQGFNEQFF. DNA for the CDR3: TGTGCCAGCAGCTCAGGGGGTAAACCGGGACAGGGGTTCAATGAGCAGTTCTTC. The V gene is TRBV5-6, the J gene TRBJ2-1, with 10 bases that match TRBD1. The germline gives CDR1 SGHDT, CDR2 YYEEEE. The CDR3 is 18 residues long. V lost 3 bases to trimming and J lost 6 bases; unmatched junction nucleotides: 15. Supplemented by reference TRBV5-6 and TRBJ2-1, the full variable domain reads DAGVTQSPTHLIKTRGQQVTLRCSPKSGHDTVSWYQQALGQGPQFIFQYYEEEERQRGNFPDRFSGHQFPNYSSELNVNALLLGDSALYLCASSSGGKPGQGFNEQFFGPGTRLTVL.

The V gene is TRBV2, the J gene TRBJ1-5, with 9 bases aligning to TRBD1. The CDR3 sequence is 14 residues long. The junction had 0 bases not matched to a gene; V was cut back by 4 bases and J by 2 bases. Germline-derived CDR1 and CDR2 are SNHLY and FYNNEI. CDR3 residues: CASSGTGGNQPQHF. CDR3 in DNA: TGTGCCAGCAGTGGGACAGGGGGCAATCAGCCCCAGCATTTT.

This clone was observed a few times. CDR3 DNA sequence: TGTGCCAGCAGCCATGGGACAGGAAAAGAGACCCAGTACTTC. Its translation: CASSHGTGKETQYF. The chain employs TRBV7-2 and TRBJ2-5; 8 nucleotides agree with TRBD1. Germline loops: CDR1 SGHTA, CDR2 FQGNSA. The CDR3 runs 14 residues. Losses at the gene ends were 5 bases for V and 3 bases for J; bases not matched to a gene: 5.

Details on this clone: Relative to the germline gene, one junction end is altered; a read error may explain this. The chain carries TRBV27 and TRBJ2-7, with TRBD1 matching 7 bases. Looked up from germline, CDR1 is MNHEY and CDR2 is SMNVEV (reference sequence). The CDR3 runs to 15 residues. The CDR3 sequence is CASGFHRDSGTEQYF. CDR3 nucleotide sequence: TGTGCCAGCGGTTTCCACCGGGACAGTGGTACTGAGCAGTACTTC.

This chain joins TRBV6-5 and TRBJ2-6; possibly TRBD2 for D (5 bases). V lost 7 bases and J 2 bases, leaving 12 bases between the germline ends. This CDR3 has 15 residues. Germline V gene data show CDR1 as MNHEY and CDR2 as SVGAGI. The CDR3 protein is CASTRRTAGANVLTF. The CDR3 bases are TGTGCCAGCACACGGCGGACTGCTGGGGCCAACGTCCTGACTTTC.

The chain carries TRBV19 and TRBJ2-1; TRBD2 aligns across 10 bases. This CDR3 is 17 amino acids long. V lost 7 bases and J lost 8; bases outside the gene matches: 17. Germline CDR1 is LNHDA and CDR2 is SQIVND (reference sequence). As DNA, the CDR3 is TGTGCCAGTACCAATATTCCGGGACTAGCGTATGTCGATGAGCAGTTCTTC. It codes for CASTNIPGLAYVDEQFF.

The chain is built from TRBV7-2 and TRBJ1-2; possible D gene TRBD1, 6 bases. This CDR3 comprises 15 residues. Germline CDR1 SGHTA, CDR2 FQGNSA. V lost 2 bases, J lost 0 bases, and 10 bases lay in between. CDR3 sequence: CASSLLGGANYGYTF. Written as DNA, the CDR3 is TGTGCCAGCAGCTTATTAGGGGGAGCTAACTATGGCTACACCTTC.

The CDR3 nucleotides are TGTGCCAGCTCAATGGACAGGGACTATGGCTACACCTTC. The encoded protein is CASSMDRDYGYTF. The chain has TRBV18 and TRBJ1-2; 8 bases line up with TRBD1. The CDR3 is 13 residues long. The V and J ends lost 5 bases and 3 bases, in that order; junction bases with no gene match: 2. CDR1 and CDR2 (germline): KGHSH, LQKENI.

This chain joins TRBV2 and TRBJ1-1, with 8 bases that match TRBD1. The CDR3 sequence is 15 residues long. Germline loops: CDR1 SNHLY, CDR2 FYNNEI. With V trimmed by 6 bases and J by 0 bases, 6 bases remained unmatched. The CDR3 DNA follows: TGTGCCAGCAGCTCCGGACAGGGTATGAACACTGAAGCTTTCTTT. The encoded protein is CASSSGQGMNTEAFF.